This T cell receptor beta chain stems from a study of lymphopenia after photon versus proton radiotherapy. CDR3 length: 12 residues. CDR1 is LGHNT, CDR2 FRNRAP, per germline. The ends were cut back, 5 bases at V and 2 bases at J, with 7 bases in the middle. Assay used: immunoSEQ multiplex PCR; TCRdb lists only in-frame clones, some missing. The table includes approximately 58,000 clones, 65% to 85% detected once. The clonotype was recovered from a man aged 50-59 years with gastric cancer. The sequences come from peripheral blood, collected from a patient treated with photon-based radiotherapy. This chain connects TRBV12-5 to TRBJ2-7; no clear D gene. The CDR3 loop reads CASGPSTYEQYF. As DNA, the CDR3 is TGTGCTAGTGGTCCATCCACCTACGAGCAGTACTTC.